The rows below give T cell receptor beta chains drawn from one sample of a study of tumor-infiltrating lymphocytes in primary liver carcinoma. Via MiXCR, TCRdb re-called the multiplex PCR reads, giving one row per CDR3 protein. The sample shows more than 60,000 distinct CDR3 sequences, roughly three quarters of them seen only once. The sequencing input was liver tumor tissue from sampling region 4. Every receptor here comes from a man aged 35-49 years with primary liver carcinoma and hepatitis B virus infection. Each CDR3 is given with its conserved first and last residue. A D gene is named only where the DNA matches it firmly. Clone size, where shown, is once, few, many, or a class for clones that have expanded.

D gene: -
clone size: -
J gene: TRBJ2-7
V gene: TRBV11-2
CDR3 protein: CASSLGQGCEQYF
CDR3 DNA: TGTGCCAGCAGCTTAGGACAAGGGTGTGAGCAGTACTTC

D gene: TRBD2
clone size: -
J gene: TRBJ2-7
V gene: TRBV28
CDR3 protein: CVSSVQAGAYDHYF
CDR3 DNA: TGTGTCAGCAGCGTGCAAGCGGGAGCCTACGATCACTACTTC

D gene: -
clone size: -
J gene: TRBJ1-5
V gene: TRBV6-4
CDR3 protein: CASRGQSRDTYQPQHF
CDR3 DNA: TGTGCCAGCAGAGGCCAGTCCCGGGACACGTATCAGCCCCAGCATTTT

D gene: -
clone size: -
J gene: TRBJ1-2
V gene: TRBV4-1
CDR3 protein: CASSQEVNRVRNYGYTF
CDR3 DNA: TGCGCCAGCAGCCAAGAAGTCAACAGGGTGAGGAACTATGGTTACACCTTC

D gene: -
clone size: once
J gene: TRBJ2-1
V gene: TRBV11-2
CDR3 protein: CATEQDQPSYNEQFF
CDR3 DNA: TGTGCTACCGAACAAGACCAGCCATCCTACAATGAGCAGTTCTTC

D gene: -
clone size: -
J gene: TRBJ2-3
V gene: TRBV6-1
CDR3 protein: CASSDLPLPTDTQYF
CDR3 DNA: TGTGCCAGCAGCGATCTACCTCTACCAACAGATACGCAGTATTTT

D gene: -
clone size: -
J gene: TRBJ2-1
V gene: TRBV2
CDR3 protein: CASSPTTSRGEQFF
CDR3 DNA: TGTGCCAGCAGTCCTACGACTAGTAGGGGTGAGCAGTTCTTC

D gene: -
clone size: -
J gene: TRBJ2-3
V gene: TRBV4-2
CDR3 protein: CASSQAPMSDTQYF
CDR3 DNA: TGTGCCAGCAGCCAAGCTCCTATGTCAGATACGCAGTATTTT

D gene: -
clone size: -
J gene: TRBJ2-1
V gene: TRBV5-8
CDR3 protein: CASSLYGDSDNEQFF
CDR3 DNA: TGTGCCAGCAGCTTGTATGGGGATAGTGACAATGAGCAGTTCTTC

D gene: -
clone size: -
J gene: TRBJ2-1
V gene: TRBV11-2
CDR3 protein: CASRLGTVGSSYNEQFF
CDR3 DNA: TGTGCTAGCAGATTGGGAACAGTAGGGAGCTCCTACAATGAGCAGTTCTTC

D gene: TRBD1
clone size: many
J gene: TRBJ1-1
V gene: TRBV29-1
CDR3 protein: CSVQRQGGGTEAFF
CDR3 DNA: TGCAGCGTCCAAAGACAGGGCGGGGGCACTGAAGCTTTCTTT

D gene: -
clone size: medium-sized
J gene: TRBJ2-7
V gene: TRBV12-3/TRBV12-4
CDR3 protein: CASSLHGEGNEQYF
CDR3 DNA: TGTGCCAGCAGTTTACATGGAGAGGGCAACGAGCAGTACTTC

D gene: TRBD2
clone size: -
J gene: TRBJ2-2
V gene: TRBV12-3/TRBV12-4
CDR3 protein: CASSRTSGSRIGELFF
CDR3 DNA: TGTGCCAGCAGTCGAACTAGCGGGAGTCGTATCGGGGAGCTGTTTTTT

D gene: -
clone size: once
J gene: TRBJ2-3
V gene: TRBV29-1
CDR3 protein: CSVEGVASWATDTQYF
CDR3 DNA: TGTAGTGTTGAAGGGGTGGCTAGCTGGGCCACAGATACGCAGTATTTT

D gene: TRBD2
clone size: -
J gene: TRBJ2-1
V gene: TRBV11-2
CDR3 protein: CASSHSSTSGRGGRFF
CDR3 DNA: TGTGCCAGCAGCCACTCTTCGACTAGCGGGAGAGGAGGCAGGTTCTTC